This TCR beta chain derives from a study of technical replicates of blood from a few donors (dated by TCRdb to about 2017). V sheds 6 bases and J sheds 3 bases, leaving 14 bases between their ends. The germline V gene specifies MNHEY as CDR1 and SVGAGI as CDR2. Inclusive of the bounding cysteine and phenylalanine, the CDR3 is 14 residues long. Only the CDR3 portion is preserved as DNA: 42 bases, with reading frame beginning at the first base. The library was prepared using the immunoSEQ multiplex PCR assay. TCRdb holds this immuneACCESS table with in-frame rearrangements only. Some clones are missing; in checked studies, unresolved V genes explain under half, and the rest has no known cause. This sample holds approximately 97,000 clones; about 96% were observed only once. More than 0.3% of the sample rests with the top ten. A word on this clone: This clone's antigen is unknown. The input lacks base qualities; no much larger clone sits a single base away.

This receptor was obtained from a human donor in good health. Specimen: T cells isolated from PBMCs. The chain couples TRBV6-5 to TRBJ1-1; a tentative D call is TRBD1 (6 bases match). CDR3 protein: CASSLQGEYTEAFF. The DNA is TGTGCCAGCAGCTTACAGGGAGAGTACACTGAAGCTTTCTTT.